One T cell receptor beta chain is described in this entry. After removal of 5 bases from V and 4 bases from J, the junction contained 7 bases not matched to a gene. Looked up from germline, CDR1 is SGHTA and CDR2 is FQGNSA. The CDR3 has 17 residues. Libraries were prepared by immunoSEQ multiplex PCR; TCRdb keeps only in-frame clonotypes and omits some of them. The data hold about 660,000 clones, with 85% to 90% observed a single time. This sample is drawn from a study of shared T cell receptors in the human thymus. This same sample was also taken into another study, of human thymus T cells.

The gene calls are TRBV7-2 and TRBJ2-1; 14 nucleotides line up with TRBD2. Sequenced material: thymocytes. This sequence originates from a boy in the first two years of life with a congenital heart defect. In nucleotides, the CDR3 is TGTGCCAGCAGCCGCGGGACTAGCGGGAGCTTTTACAATGAGCAGTTCTTC. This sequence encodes CASSRGTSGSFYNEQFF. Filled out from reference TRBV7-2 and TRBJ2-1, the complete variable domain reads GAGVSQSPSNKVTEKGKDVELRCDPISGHTALYWYRQSLGQGLEFLIYFQGNSAPDKSGLPSDRFSAERTGGSVSTLTIQRTQQEDSAVYLCASSRGTSGSFYNEQFFGPGTRLTVL.